A single sample gave rise to the 31 T cell receptor beta chains below, sequenced in a study of cytomegalovirus exposure and HLA in healthy donors. It was with 60 Vbeta and 13 Jbeta primers that the PCR ran. Profiled with immunoSEQ multiplex PCR; TCRdb holds only in-frame clones, not every one. Of approximately 140,000 clones in the sample, around 76% are singletons; the top ten hold almost 4%. The sequencing sample was made of PBMCs. Receptor source: a man between 18 and 35 years old in good health and CMV-seronegative.

This clone appeared a few times. The chain is built from TRBV15 and TRBJ2-2; 7 bases agree with TRBD2. The CDR3 sequence is 17 residues long. V lost 1 base and J lost 6; bases outside the gene matches: 11. CDR1 is LNHNV and CDR2 is YYDKDF in the germline V gene (reference sequence). CDR3 loop: CATSRGSGALKAGELFF. The DNA for the CDR3 is TGTGCCACCAGCAGAGGAAGCGGGGCCCTGAAAGCCGGGGAGCTGTTTTTT.

The chain recombines TRBV18 with TRBJ1-6; a weak D match, TRBD1 (6 bases). This CDR3 region has 16 residues. Trimming pared 3 bases from V and 8 bases from J, leaving 17 bases between. The germline CDR1 and CDR2 sequences are KGHSH and LQKENI. CDR3 sequence (DNA): TGTGCCAGCTCACCTTACTCACCGGGGGGCTATTCACCCCTCCACTTT. Translating gives CASSPYSPGGYSPLHF.

The chain employs TRBV5-4 and TRBJ2-1; 9 bases line up with TRBD2. CDR3 length: 16 amino acids. CDR1 and CDR2 (germline): SGHNT, YYREEE (reference sequence). Trimming at V came to 0 bases and at J to 2 bases, leaving 3 bases not matched to a gene. The chain's CDR3 is CASSLELAGTYNEQFF. In DNA form, the CDR3 reads TGTGCCAGCAGCTTGGAGCTAGCGGGGACCTACAATGAGCAGTTCTTC.

The V gene is TRBV30, the J gene TRBJ2-3, with 7 positions matching TRBD2. The germline CDR1 and CDR2 sequences are GTSNPN and SVGIG (reference sequence). The CDR3 has 16 amino acids. V trimming: 0 bases; J trimming: 4 bases; junction bases outside the gene matches: 10. Written as DNA, the CDR3 is TGTGCCTGGAGTGTAGGGCTAGCGGTGGGGGCAGATACGCAGTATTTT. The encoded protein is CAWSVGLAVGADTQYF.

With regard to this clone: Different DNA sequences within this sample yield the same CDR3. The chain joins TRBV10-2 to TRBJ1-5; weak D call: TRBD1 (5 bases). The CDR3 runs 13 residues. Germline CDR1 is WSHSY and CDR2 is SAAADI. Trimming cost V 6 bases and J 6 bases, with 12 bases left between them. The CDR3 region is CASSPDRGQPQHF. CDR3 in DNA: TGCGCCAGCAGCCCCGATAGGGGTCAGCCCCAGCATTTT.

This chain connects TRBV7-2 to TRBJ2-7, with a tentative D call TRBD2 (5 bases). In germline, CDR1 is SGHTA, CDR2 FQGNSA. Trimming took 1 base from V and 0 from J, leaving 13 bases between them. The CDR3 runs to 16 residues. CDR3 in amino acids: CASSLEGGGYSYEQYF. The CDR3 DNA reads as TGTGCCAGCAGCTTAGAAGGTGGAGGCTACTCCTACGAGCAGTACTTC.

The chain has TRBV5-1 and TRBJ2-7, with 9 positions matching TRBD2. Germline CDR1 reads SGHRS; CDR2 reads YFSETQ. CDR3 length equals 15 residues. V shed 0 bases, J shed 2 bases, and the junction held 3 bases outside the gene matches. CDR3 sequence reads: CASSLGGRETYEQYF. In DNA, the CDR3 is TGCGCCAGCAGCTTGGGCGGGAGGGAGACCTACGAGCAGTACTTC.

The rearrangement joins TRBV29-1 to TRBJ2-1, with 8 bases fitting TRBD2. This CDR3 is 17 amino acids long. From germline, CDR1 is SQVTM and CDR2 ANQGSEA. J lost 1 base, V lost 0 bases, and 8 bases had no gene match. CDR3 DNA sequence: TGCAGCGTTGAAGAGGGGGCGGGGGGCCTATCCTACAATGAGCAGTTCTTC. Its translation is CSVEEGAGGLSYNEQFF.

V is TRBV5-1 and J is TRBJ2-3, with 10 bases matching TRBD2. With 2 bases clipped from V and 6 bases from J, the junction kept 9 bases outside the gene matches. This CDR3 is built from 16 residues. The germline gives CDR1 SGHRS, CDR2 YFSETQ. CDR3 residues: CASSFMASGGEDTQYF. CDR3 coding DNA: TGCGCCAGCAGCTTTATGGCTAGCGGGGGAGAGGATACGCAGTATTTT.

The DNA for the CDR3 is TGTGCCAGCAGTCCGGAGGGGTTCAGGGCTGTCACTGAAGCTTTCTTT. This encodes CASSPEGFRAVTEAFF. The rearrangement links TRBV27 to TRBJ1-1, with D perhaps TRBD1 (5 bases). Per germline, CDR1 MNHEY and CDR2 SMNVEV (reference sequence). Trimming cost V 5 bases and J 4 bases, with 20 bases left between them. The CDR3 totals 16 residues.

V usage is TRBV7-3 and J usage is TRBJ2-2, with D tentatively TRBD1 (5 bases). V dropped 3 bases and J dropped 3 bases, with 8 bases sitting between them. CDR3 length: 14 amino acids. Per the germline V gene, CDR1 is SGHTA and CDR2 is FQGTGA. CDR3 nucleotides: TGTGCCAGCAGCTTCCTGACAGACACCGGGGAGCTGTTTTTT. Amino acids: CASSFLTDTGELFF.

This chain connects TRBV5-5 to TRBJ2-2; 9 bases fit TRBD1. Trimming removed 3 bases from V and 1 base from J; junction bases left unmatched: 4. The length of the CDR3 is 16 residues. The germline V gene has CDR1 SGHKS and CDR2 YYEKEE (reference sequence). CDR3 region: CASSSPGQGNTGELFF. The CDR3 coding sequence is TGTGCCAGCAGCTCGCCGGGACAGGGGAACACCGGGGAGCTGTTTTTT.

The chain carries TRBV19 and TRBJ2-7, with TRBD1 matching over 12 bases. Germline-derived CDR1 and CDR2 are LNHDA and SQIVND (reference sequence). CDR3 length equals 16 residues. Trimming cost V 5 bases and J 4 bases; bases outside gene matches: 9. CDR3 loop: CASSPGQGARIYEQYF. In DNA form, the CDR3 reads TGTGCCAGTAGTCCGGGACAGGGGGCCCGGATTTACGAGCAGTACTTC.

The chain recombines TRBV9 with TRBJ2-7, with 7 bases lining up with TRBD1. Germline lookup yields CDR1 SGDLS and CDR2 YYNGEE. V lost 0 bases to trimming and J lost 6 bases; unmatched junction nucleotides: 6. The length of the CDR3 is 14 residues. The CDR3 reads CASSVEGRGTEQYF. The CDR3 DNA reads as TGTGCCAGCAGCGTAGAGGGCAGGGGGACCGAGCAGTACTTC.

The genes are TRBV7-2 and TRBJ2-1; TRBD2 is a possible D gene (6 bases). Germline CDR1 is SGHTA and CDR2 is FQGNSA. CDR3 length equals 13 residues. Trimming shortened V by 5 bases and J by 10 bases, and 15 bases separated the two germline ends. DNA of the CDR3: TGTGCCAGCAGCCCCCGACTAGAGGGAGAGCAGTTCTTC. This encodes CASSPRLEGEQFF.

This clone was detected only a few times. The chain combines TRBV14 with TRBJ1-6; D might be TRBD1 (6 bases). Germline V CDR1 and CDR2: SGHDN, FVKESK. With 0 bases removed from V and 6 bases from J, the gap between germline ends came to 18 bases. The CDR3 runs 18 residues. The chain's CDR3 is CASSQDGRGFGGNSPLHF. The CDR3 nucleotides are TGTGCCAGCAGCCAAGACGGGAGGGGGTTTGGGGGTAATTCACCCCTCCACTTT.

This clone was seen a few times. The chain uses TRBV6-6 and TRBJ2-7, with 11 bases that match TRBD1. The CDR3 totals 16 residues. The junction had 6 bases not matched to a gene; V was cut back by 0 bases and J by 5 bases. Germline V gives CDR1 MNHNY, CDR2 SVGAGI (reference sequence). The CDR3 sequence: CASSYSGGQGEHEQYF. CDR3 bases: TGTGCCAGCAGTTACTCAGGGGGACAGGGGGAGCACGAGCAGTACTTC.

The J gene is TRBJ2-1, the V gene TRBV4-2, with 10 bases fitting TRBD2. The CDR3 runs to 15 residues. J gave up 3 bases and V 1 base, and 0 bases lay outside the gene matches. Germline V CDR1 and CDR2: LGHNA, YNFKEQ. The CDR3 DNA reads as TGTGCCAGCAGCCAAGCTAGCGGGGGCTACAATGAGCAGTTCTTC. This encodes CASSQASGGYNEQFF.

V is TRBV7-6 and J is TRBJ2-7; tentative D call: TRBD1 (5 bases). Trimming pared 3 bases from V and 0 bases from J, leaving 18 bases between. The CDR3 spans 17 residues. CDR1 is SGHVS and CDR2 is FNYEAQ in the germline V gene. The CDR3 loop is CASSLSVQGRVSYEQYF. In DNA, the CDR3 is TGTGCCAGCAGCTTGTCGGTCCAGGGTAGGGTCTCCTACGAGCAGTACTTC.

The chain uses TRBV6-1 and TRBJ2-7, with TRBD2 matching 11 bases. Germline values: CDR1 MNHNS, CDR2 SASEGT. The CDR3 has 15 amino acids. Trimming took 2 bases from V and 3 from J; bases not matched to a gene: 3. The DNA of the CDR3 is TGTGCCAGCAGTGAAATACTAGCGGGAGTCTACGAGCAGTACTTC. Protein sequence: CASSEILAGVYEQYF.

CDR3 DNA sequence: TGTGCCAGCTCACCCTCGGTTGCAACTAATGAAAAACTGTTTTTT. Translation gives CASSPSVATNEKLFF. The chain is built from TRBV18 and TRBJ1-4; D remains unclear. There are 15 residues in the CDR3. The V end was cut by 3 bases, the J end by 0 bases, with 8 bases between. CDR1 and CDR2 (germline): KGHSH, LQKENI.

The rearrangement links TRBV6-5 to TRBJ1-1; D not resolved. Trimming took 5 bases from V and 0 from J, leaving 13 bases between them. The germline V gene encodes CDR1 MNHEY and CDR2 SVGAGI. The CDR3 spans 15 residues. CDR3 residues: CASSPDGDMNTEAFF. The CDR3 coding sequence is TGTGCCAGCAGTCCTGACGGTGACATGAACACTGAAGCTTTCTTT.

The chain combines TRBV7-3 with TRBJ1-1; D is uncertain. The CDR3 length is 13 residues. Between the trimmed V and J ends, which lost 5 bases and 2 bases, there was a span of 9 bases. Germline V lookup: CDR1 SGHTA, CDR2 FQGTGA. This CDR3 is CASSPASNTEAFF. The CDR3 DNA is TGTGCCAGCAGCCCCGCTAGTAACACTGAAGCTTTCTTT.

The rearrangement links TRBV10-1 to TRBJ2-2, with 8 bases identical to TRBD1. This CDR3 spans 15 amino acids. V gave up 6 bases and J gave up 6 bases; unmatched junction bases: 9. The germline V gene encodes CDR1 WNHNN and CDR2 SYGVQD (reference sequence). This chain's CDR3 is CASSPGTGFPGELFF. The CDR3 DNA reads TGCGCCAGCAGCCCCGGGACAGGCTTTCCCGGGGAGCTGTTTTTT.

This chain links TRBV30 with TRBJ2-1; possibly TRBD2 for D (6 bases). The CDR3 has 12 residues. Trimming removed 3 bases from V and 6 bases from J, with 9 bases in between. The germline V gene has CDR1 GTSNPN and CDR2 SVGIG (reference sequence). CDR3 bases: TGTGCCTGGAGAGGAGGGCCCAATGAGCAGTTCTTC. Translated: CAWRGGPNEQFF. Filled out from reference TRBV30 and TRBJ2-1, the complete variable domain reads SQTIHQWPATLVQPVGSPLSLECTVEGTSNPNLYWYRQAAGRGLQLLFYSVGIGQISSEVPQNLSASRPQDRQFILSSKKLLLSDSGFYLCAWRGGPNEQFFGPGTRLTVL.

The chain employs TRBV19 and TRBJ1-2; tentatively, D is TRBD1 (6 bases). The V gene's germline CDR1 is LNHDA and CDR2 SQIVND (reference sequence). This CDR3 is built from 14 residues. V lost 6 bases and J 2 bases, leaving 13 bases between the germline ends. CDR3 sequence (DNA): TGTGCCAGTAGAGATGGGGACAACAACTATGGCTACACCTTC. Translated, it gives CASRDGDNNYGYTF.

V is TRBV2 and J is TRBJ1-1; D uncertain. Trimming took 4 bases from V and 1 from J, leaving 7 bases between them. The CDR3 length is 13 residues. Germline-derived CDR1 and CDR2 are SNHLY and FYNNEI. The CDR3 is CASSVRRNTEAFF. The CDR3 nucleotides read TGTGCCAGCAGTGTCCGCAGGAACACTGAAGCTTTCTTT.

The J gene is TRBJ2-7, the V gene TRBV7-9; D ambiguous. Looked up from germline, CDR1 is SEHNR and CDR2 is FQNEAQ (reference sequence). Trimming removed 5 bases from V and 2 bases from J, with 13 bases in between. This CDR3 spans 14 amino acids. DNA of the CDR3: TGTGCCAGCAGCCTCCGGCATGGAGCCTACGAGCAGTACTTC. As protein: CASSLRHGAYEQYF.

In DNA form, the CDR3 reads TGTGCCAGCCTCGGCTCCGGCAGGGGGTCCGAGCAGTACTTC. Its translation is CASLGSGRGSEQYF. The genes are TRBV14 and TRBJ2-7; 7 nucleotides agree with TRBD1. CDR3 length: 14 residues. Trimming removed 8 bases from V and 6 bases from J; junction bases left unmatched: 13. Looked up from germline, CDR1 is SGHDN and CDR2 is FVKESK.

This clone came up a few times. J is TRBJ2-7 and V is TRBV7-9; D not certain. Germline-derived CDR1 and CDR2 are SEHNR and FQNEAQ (reference sequence). The CDR3 runs 14 residues. The V and J ends lost 0 bases and 4 bases respectively, with 10 bases between them. CDR3 bases: TGTGCCAGCAGCTTAGCGTTTAGCAGATACGAGCAGTACTTC. This translates into CASSLAFSRYEQYF.

The gene calls are TRBV27 and TRBJ1-4; TRBD1 is a possible D gene (6 bases). CDR1 is MNHEY, CDR2 SMNVEV, per germline (reference sequence). CDR3 length: 14 amino acids. V lost 7 bases to trimming and J lost 5 bases, with 14 bases between them. Here the CDR3 DNA reads TGTGCCAGCACTCCAACAGGGTCCAATGAAAAACTGTTTTTT. Its protein product is CASTPTGSNEKLFF. Full variable domain (rest looked up from reference TRBV27 and TRBJ1-4): EAQVTQNPRYLITVTGKKLTVTCSQNMNHEYMSWYRQDPGLGLRQIYYSMNVEVTDKGDVPEGYKVSRKEKRNFPLILESPSPNQTSLYFCASTPTGSNEKLFFGSGTQLSVL.